The clone carrying this TCR beta chain was detected many times. What it binds is unknown. Time point defined: sample taken at primary tumor resection. Frozen PBMC, nontumor lung or tumor provided whole RNA, which was sequenced unsorted. V shed 4 bases and J 0 bases; nucleotides not matched to a gene: 2. This CDR3 has 15 amino acids. Germline-derived CDR1 and CDR2 are MNHEY and SVGAGI. This entry is derived from a study of spatial heterogeneity in lung cancer. Turning to the study itself: The study observed each unique TCR and UMI combination more than ten times on average in raw reads.

Individual TCR cDNA molecules each bore their own unique molecular identifier. TCRdb analysed the 5' RACE reads with MiXCR anew, one entry per CDR3 protein. The sample shows 9,000 to 13,000 distinct CDR3 sequences, about 12% of them seen only once. Findings and limits, study-wide: Tallies of expanded TCRs, which were sorted into ubiquitous and regional groups, correlated with counts of ubiquitous and regional nonsynonymous mutations, respectively. Higher tumor mutation counts went along with higher counts of expanded intratumoral alpha and beta TCRs.

The source of this sequence is a female donor with early-stage non-small cell lung cancer. The sample here was lung tumor tissue, taken at surgery. The chain is built from TRBV6-5 and TRBJ1-3; TRBD1 aligns across 8 bases. CDR3 in DNA: TGTGCCAGCAGTTGGGACAGGCACTCTGGAAACACCATATATTTT. This translates into CASSWDRHSGNTIYF.